These 11 T cell receptor beta chains were all obtained from the same sample, sequenced in a study of memory CD8 T cells in hepatitis C reinfection. Time point reported: pre-reinfection, 55 to 20 weeks before reinfection detection. Sorted cells were sequenced directly ex vivo without any in vitro expansion. The protocol was immunoSEQ multiplex PCR, while the TCRdb copy is restricted to in-frame clones and leaves out a portion. The sample lists 50,000 or so clones, approximately 89% seen once, with 0.9% to 1.1% in the top ten. Sequences were obtained from naive CD8+ T cells sorted from blood. The receptors here all came from a man in his late teens or twenties with hepatitis C virus infection.

The rearrangement links TRBV6-6 to TRBJ2-3; 10 bases fit TRBD1. Germline CDR1 MNHNY, CDR2 SVGAGI (reference sequence). This CDR3 spans 14 amino acids. V dropped 5 bases and J dropped 2; count of bases not matched to a gene: 1. CDR3 residues: CASSGTGATDTQYF. The CDR3 region has the DNA TGTGCCAGCAGTGGGACAGGGGCCACAGATACGCAGTATTTT.

CDR3 coding DNA: TGTGCCAGCAGTTACGGGGGGGGCCAGCCCCAGCATTTT. Translating gives CASSYGGGQPQHF. The chain employs TRBV6-5 and TRBJ1-5; tentative D call: TRBD1 (6 bases). Germline CDR1 reads MNHEY; CDR2 reads SVGAGI. V dropped 2 bases and J dropped 7 bases, with 9 bases sitting between them. The CDR3 totals 13 residues.

J is TRBJ1-4 and V is TRBV6-5, with D tentatively TRBD1 (6 bases). Germline loops: CDR1 MNHEY, CDR2 SVGAGI. Trimming shortened V by 2 bases and J by 6 bases, and 13 bases separated the two germline ends. The CDR3 spans 15 residues. As DNA, the CDR3 is TGTGCCAGCAGTTACGGGGCAGGGGCTGATGAAAAACTGTTTTTT. Translated, it gives CASSYGAGADEKLFF.

This clone was counted a single time. The chain is built from TRBV14 and TRBJ1-2, with 8 bases lining up with TRBD1. V shed 1 base and J 4 bases; nucleotides not matched to a gene: 2. The CDR3 spans 14 residues. Germline V gene lookup returns CDR1 SGHDN and CDR2 FVKESK. CDR3 loop: CASSQGTGPYGYTF. The CDR3 nucleotides are TGTGCCAGCAGCCAAGGGACAGGGCCCTATGGCTACACCTTC.

The gene calls are TRBV27 and TRBJ2-7, with D maybe TRBD2 (5 bases). Germline values: CDR1 MNHEY, CDR2 SMNVEV (reference sequence). V lost 5 bases and J 4 bases, leaving 15 bases between the germline ends. The CDR3 covers 14 residues. CDR3 bases: TGTGCCAGCAGTCCAGAGGGCCTAGCTTACGAGCAGTACTTC. Translated, it gives CASSPEGLAYEQYF.

The chain joins TRBV7-2 to TRBJ2-7, with D possibly matching TRBD1 (6 bases). This CDR3 contains 14 residues. Germline values: CDR1 SGHTA, CDR2 FQGNSA. The V gene lost 0 bases and the J gene lost 6 bases, with 12 bases spanning the gap. CDR3 amino acids: CASSLALGGGEQYV. CDR3 bases: TGTGCCAGCAGCTTAGCGTTAGGGGGTGGCGAGCAGTACGTC.

There are a few counts of this clone. The rearrangement joins TRBV6-6 to TRBJ2-7; D is ambiguous. Trimming pared 2 bases from V and 2 bases from J, leaving 7 bases between. The CDR3 loop spans 13 amino acids. Germline V lookup: CDR1 MNHNY, CDR2 SVGAGI (reference sequence). CDR3: CASSYRATYEQYF. Here the CDR3 DNA reads TGTGCCAGCAGTTACCGAGCAACCTACGAGCAGTACTTC.

This chain joins TRBV7-9 and TRBJ1-4; 8 positions agree with TRBD1. V lost 2 bases to trimming and J lost 7 bases; unmatched junction nucleotides: 6. The CDR3 covers 15 residues. Germline V gene sequence: CDR1 SEHNR, CDR2 FQNEAQ (reference sequence). DNA for the CDR3: TGTGCCAGCAGCTTATGGGAGGACAGGGCTGAAAAACTGTTTTTT. Translating it yields CASSLWEDRAEKLFF.

The V call is TRBV10-3, the J call TRBJ2-7, with 9 positions matching TRBD2. Trimming cost V 0 bases and J 4 bases; bases outside gene matches: 4. Germline CDR1 reads ENHRY; CDR2 reads SYGVKD. This CDR3 has 15 residues. CDR3 amino acids: CAISESSGSFYEQYF. The DNA of the CDR3 is TGTGCCATCAGTGAGTCTAGCGGGAGTTTTTACGAGCAGTACTTC.

This chain links TRBV4-1 with TRBJ2-2; D remains unclear. V dropped 1 base and J dropped 2 bases, with 5 bases sitting between them. This CDR3 spans 14 amino acids. Germline-derived CDR1 and CDR2 are MGHRA and YSYEKL. The chain's CDR3 is CASSQAENTGELFF. The CDR3 DNA follows: TGCGCCAGCAGCCAAGCAGAAAACACCGGGGAGCTGTTTTTT.

This chain connects TRBV27 to TRBJ1-1; TRBD1 matches at 11 bases. CDR1 is MNHEY and CDR2 is SMNVEV in the germline V gene (reference sequence). There are 12 residues in the CDR3. Losses at the gene ends were 7 bases for V and 11 bases for J; bases not matched to a gene: 6. The CDR3 region has the DNA TGTGCCAGCATGGACAGGGGGCAGTACGCTTTCTTT. It specifies CASMDRGQYAFF.